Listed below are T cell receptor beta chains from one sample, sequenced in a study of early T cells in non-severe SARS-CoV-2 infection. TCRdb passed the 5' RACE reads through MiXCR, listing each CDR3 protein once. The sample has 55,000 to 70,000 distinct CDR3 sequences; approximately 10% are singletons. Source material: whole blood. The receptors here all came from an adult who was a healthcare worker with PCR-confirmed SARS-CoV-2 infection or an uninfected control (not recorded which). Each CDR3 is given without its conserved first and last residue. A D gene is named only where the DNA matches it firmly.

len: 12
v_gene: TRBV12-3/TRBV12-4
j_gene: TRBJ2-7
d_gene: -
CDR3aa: ASSFGTRSYEQY

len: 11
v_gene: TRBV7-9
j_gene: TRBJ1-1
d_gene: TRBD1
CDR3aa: ASSFGDRGEAF

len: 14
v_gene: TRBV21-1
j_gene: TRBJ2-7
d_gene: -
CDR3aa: ASPPCLDRGAREQY

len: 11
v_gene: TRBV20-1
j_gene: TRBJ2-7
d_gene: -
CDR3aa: SAPGTFSDEQY

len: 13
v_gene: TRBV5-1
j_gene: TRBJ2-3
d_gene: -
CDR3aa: ASSLGSGNTDTQY

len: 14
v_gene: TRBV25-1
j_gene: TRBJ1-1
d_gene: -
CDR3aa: ASSAYTTGKPTEAF

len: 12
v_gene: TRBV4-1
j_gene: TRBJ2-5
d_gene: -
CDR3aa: ASSQGSYQETQY

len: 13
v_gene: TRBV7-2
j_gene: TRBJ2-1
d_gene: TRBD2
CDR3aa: ASSLNPGGQGEQF

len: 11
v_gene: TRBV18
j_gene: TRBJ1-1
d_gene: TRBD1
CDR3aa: ASSLDRGSEAF

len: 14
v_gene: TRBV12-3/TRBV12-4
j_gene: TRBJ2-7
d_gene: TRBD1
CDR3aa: ASSRPRDRGHDEQY

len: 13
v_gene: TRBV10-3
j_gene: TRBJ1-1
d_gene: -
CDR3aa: AISESLGGNTEAF

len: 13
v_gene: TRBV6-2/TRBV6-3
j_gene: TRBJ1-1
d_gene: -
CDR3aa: ASSYWEGGNTEAF

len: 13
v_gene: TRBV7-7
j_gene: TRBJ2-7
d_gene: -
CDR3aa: ASSPDLGSTYEQY

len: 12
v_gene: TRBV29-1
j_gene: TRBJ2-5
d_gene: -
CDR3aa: SASNPNNPETQY

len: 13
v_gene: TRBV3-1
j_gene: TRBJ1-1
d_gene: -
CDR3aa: ASSQDATGVTEAF

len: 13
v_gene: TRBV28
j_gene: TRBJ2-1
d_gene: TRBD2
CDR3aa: ASTLAREGRSVQF

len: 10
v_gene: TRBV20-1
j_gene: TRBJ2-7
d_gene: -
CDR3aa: SASREYYEQY

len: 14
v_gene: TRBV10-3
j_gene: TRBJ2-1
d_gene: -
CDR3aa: AISEVRAAPYNEQF

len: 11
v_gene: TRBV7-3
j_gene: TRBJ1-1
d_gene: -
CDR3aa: ASSYSQSTEAF

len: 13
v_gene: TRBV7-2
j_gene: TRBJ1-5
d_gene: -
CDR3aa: ASSLNVRVNQPQH

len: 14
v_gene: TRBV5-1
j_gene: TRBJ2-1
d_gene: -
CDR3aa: ASSWSPGTPIDEQF

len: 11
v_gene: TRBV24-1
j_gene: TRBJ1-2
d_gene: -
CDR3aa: ATSPTASYGYT

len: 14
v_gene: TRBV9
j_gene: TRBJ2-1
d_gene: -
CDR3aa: ASTRTYTSSYNEQF

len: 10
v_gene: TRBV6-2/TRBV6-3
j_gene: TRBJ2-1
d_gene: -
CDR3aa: ASSGAYNEQF

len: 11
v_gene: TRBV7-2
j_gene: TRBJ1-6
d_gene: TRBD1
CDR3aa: ASSPQGVPPLH

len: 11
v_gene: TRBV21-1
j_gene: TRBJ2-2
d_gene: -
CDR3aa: ASIYRGTGELF

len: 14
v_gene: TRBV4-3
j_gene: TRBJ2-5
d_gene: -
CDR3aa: ASSQGMGGLQETQY

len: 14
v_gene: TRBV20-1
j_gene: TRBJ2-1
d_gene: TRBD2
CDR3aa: SAEPQTSGRVNEQF

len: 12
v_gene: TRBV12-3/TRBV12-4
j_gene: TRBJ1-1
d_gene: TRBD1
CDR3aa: ASSARTGRTEAF

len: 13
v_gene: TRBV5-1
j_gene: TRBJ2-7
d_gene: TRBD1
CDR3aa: ASSFLPGQAYEQY

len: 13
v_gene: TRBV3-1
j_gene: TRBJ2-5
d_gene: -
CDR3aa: ASSQDLDRKETQY

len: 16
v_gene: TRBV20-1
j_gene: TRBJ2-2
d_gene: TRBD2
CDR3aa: SAKGVKSGLARAGELF

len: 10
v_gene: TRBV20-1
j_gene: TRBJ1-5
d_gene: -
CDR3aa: SAPQGNQPQH

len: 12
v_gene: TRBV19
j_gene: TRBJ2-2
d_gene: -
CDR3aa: ASSILTGSGELF

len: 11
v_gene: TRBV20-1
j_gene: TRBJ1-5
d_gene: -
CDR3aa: SARGDSNQPQH

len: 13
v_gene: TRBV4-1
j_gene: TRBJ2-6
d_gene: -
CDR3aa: ASSHGFSGANVLT

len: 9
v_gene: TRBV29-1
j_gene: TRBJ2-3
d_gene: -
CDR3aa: SVRPTDTQY

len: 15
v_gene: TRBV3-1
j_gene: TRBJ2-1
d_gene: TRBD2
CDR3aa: ASSQPTRLAGGNEQF

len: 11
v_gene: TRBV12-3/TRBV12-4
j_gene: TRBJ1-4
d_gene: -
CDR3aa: ASRGYANEKLF

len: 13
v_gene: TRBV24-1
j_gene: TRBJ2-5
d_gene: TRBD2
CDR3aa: ATSDPSGAGETQY

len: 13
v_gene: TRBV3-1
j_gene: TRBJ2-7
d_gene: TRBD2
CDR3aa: ASSLGGGSSYEQY